The 9 T cell receptor beta chains below were found in one sample sequenced in a study of T cells expressing NK-cell markers. TCRdb re-called the 5' RACE reads, yielding one record per CDR3 amino acid sequence without DNA. The sample table includes approximately 460,000 distinct CDR3 sequences. The sample taken for sequencing was blood T cells: a sorted CD56 or NKG2C T cell subset, CD4+ or CD8+ T cells, or bulk PBMC T cells (not recorded which). Receptor source: a woman between 18 and 75 years old in good health.

J is TRBJ1-5 and V is TRBV20-1; TCRdb gives TRBD1 as the D gene, but with no DNA this cannot be confirmed. The CDR3 has 15 amino acids. The germline CDR1 and CDR2 sequences are DFQATT and SNEGSKA (reference sequence). The CDR3 here is CSARGIQGEVQPQHF.

The gene calls are TRBV20-1 and TRBJ2-5. CDR3 length: 15 amino acids. Germline V CDR1 and CDR2: DFQATT, SNEGSKA (reference sequence). CDR3 region: CSARGLGLQSETQYF.

The CDR3 loop reads CASSLEGTAVSSGANVLTF. V gene TRBV11-1 combines with J gene TRBJ2-6; the TCRdb call, TRBD2, lacks DNA for checking. Germline loops: CDR1 SGHAT, CDR2 FQDESV (reference sequence). The length of the CDR3 is 19 residues.

This sequence joins TRBV6-2 or TRBV6-3 and TRBJ2-4; TCRdb indicates TRBD1, and absent DNA this call remains unverified. Germline V gene data show CDR1 as MNHEY and CDR2 as SVGEGT. The CDR3 covers 18 residues. The CDR3 sequence is CASSFETTGAIAKNIQYF.

The gene calls are TRBV4-2 and TRBJ1-2; TCRdb proposes TRBD1, but this gene call is untestable without DNA. The length of the CDR3 is 15 residues. Germline lookup yields CDR1 LGHNA and CDR2 YNFKEQ. CDR3 loop: CASSLTGPANYGYTF.

The V call is TRBV30, the J call TRBJ2-7; the TCRdb D gene call, TRBD2, has no DNA to confirm it. Germline-derived CDR1 and CDR2 are GTSNPN and SVGIG (reference sequence). The length of the CDR3 is 11 residues. CDR3 sequence reads: CAWAGAYEQYF.

V is TRBV7-9 and J is TRBJ1-1. The length of the CDR3 is 15 residues. CDR1 is SEHNR and CDR2 is FQNEAQ in the germline V gene (reference sequence). CDR3 loop: CASRSEAIPNTEAFF.

This CDR3 is CSAVVAGAYNEQFF. The chain joins TRBV29-1 to TRBJ2-1; TCRdb proposes TRBD2, but this gene call is untestable without DNA. Germline lookup yields CDR1 SQVTM and CDR2 ANQGSEA. The CDR3 totals 14 residues.

The V call is TRBV7-2, the J call TRBJ2-3; TCRdb's D gene call, TRBD1, goes unchecked for lack of DNA. The CDR3 consists of 15 residues. Germline V CDR1 and CDR2: SGHTA, FQGNSA. The CDR3 sequence: CASSRGQKYTDTQYF.